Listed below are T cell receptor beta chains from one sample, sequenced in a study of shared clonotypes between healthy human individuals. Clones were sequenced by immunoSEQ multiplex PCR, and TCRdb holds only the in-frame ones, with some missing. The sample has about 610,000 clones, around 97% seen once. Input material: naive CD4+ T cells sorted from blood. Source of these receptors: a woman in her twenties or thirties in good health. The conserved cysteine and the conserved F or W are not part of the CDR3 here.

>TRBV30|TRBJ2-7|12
AWGDRGISYEQY
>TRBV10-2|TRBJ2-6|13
ASSESGAGANVLT
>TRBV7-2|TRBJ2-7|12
ASSSLDRSYEQY
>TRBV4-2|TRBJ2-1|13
ASSPRLAGEMGVF
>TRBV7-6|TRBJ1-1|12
ASSSGRMNTEAF
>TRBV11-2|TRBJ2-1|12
ASTKGGSYNEQF
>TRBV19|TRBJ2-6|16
ASSQSRTNHNRANVLT
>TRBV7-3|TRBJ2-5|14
ASSPHSGGNSETQY
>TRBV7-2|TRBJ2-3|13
ASSFRGMRTDTQY
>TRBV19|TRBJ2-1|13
ASSILGTGVDEQF
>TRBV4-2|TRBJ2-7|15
ASSQDASGRAGDEQY
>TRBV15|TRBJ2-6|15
ATSRDHTGTGANVLT
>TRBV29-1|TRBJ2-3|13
SVEQAGPFTDTQY
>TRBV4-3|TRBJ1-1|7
ARTFHAF
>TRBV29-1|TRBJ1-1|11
SVEGGRGFEAF
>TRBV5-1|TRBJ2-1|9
ASSLSGEQF
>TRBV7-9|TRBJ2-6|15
ATGRGLAPSGANVLT
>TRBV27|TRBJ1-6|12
ASSHRGLNSPLH
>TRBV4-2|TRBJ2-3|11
ASSQGDRDTQY
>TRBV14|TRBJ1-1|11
ASSQGLLTEAF
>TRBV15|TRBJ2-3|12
ATRATSGTDTQY
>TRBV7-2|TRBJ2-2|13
ASSLANYKAGELF
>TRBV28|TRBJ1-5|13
ASSLYRASNQPQH
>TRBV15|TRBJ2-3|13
ATSRSRSSGDTQY
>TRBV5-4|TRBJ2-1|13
ASSLQGSSYNEQF
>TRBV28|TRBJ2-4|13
ASFSASGAKNIQY
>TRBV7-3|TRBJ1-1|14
ASSATSLGGLTEAF
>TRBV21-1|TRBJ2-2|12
ASIWGAWAGELF
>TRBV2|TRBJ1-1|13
ASRRQQAMNTEAF
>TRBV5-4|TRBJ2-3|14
ASSSIAGAYTDTQY
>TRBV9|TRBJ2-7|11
ASSASLRGEQY
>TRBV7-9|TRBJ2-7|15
ASSLAMRTGSVYEQY
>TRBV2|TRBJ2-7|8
ASSVHEQY
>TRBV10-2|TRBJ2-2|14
ASRGDRAPNTGELF
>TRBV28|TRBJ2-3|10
ASREVSDTQY
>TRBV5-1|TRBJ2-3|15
ASSLVYRREMADTQY
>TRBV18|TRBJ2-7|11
ASSPGFPYEQY
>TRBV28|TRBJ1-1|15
ASSRQGVISGNTEAF
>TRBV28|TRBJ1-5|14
ASSPDISPSNQPQH
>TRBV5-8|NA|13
ASSLEGRRVNEQY
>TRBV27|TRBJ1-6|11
ASSPLQNSPLH
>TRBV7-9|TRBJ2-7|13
ASSLANRDGYEQY
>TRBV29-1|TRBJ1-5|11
SALDSLGQPQH
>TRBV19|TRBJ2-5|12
ASSAGGSIETQY
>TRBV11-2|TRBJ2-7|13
ASSLKTSGIGEQY
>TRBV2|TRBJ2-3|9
ASSETDTQY
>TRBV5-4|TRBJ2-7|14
ASSPSTDPSSYEQY
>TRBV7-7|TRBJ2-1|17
ASPGASGRNGSSYNEQF
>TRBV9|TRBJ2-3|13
ASSLGFPHGDTQY
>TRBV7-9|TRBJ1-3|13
ASSLTVHSGNTIY
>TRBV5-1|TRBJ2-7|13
ASSLELAGSGEQY
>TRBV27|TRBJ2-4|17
ASSPSNRQDGHAKNIQY
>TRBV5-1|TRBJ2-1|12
ASSFGLGLHEQF
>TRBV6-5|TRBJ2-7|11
ASSLGNSYEQY